The clone carrying this T cell receptor (beta chain) was seen just once. As yet, its antigen is unknown. This sample was included in a study of immune cell composition in non-small cell lung cancer. The repertoire was sequenced with immunoSEQ multiplex PCR; TCRdb's copy has only in-frame clones and lacks some. This sample has about 4,500 clones, with approximately 85% found just once. This CDR3 is 15 amino acids long. Deletions cut 6 bases from V and 2 bases from J, with 14 bases between. The V gene's germline CDR1 is MNHNY and CDR2 SVGAGI (reference sequence). Study conclusions and caveats: Dominant in vivo tumour-associated clones were not shown to share tumour-reactive sequences.

The source is a human donor with non-small cell lung cancer. The J gene is TRBJ1-5, the V gene TRBV6-6, with D possibly matching TRBD1 (5 bases). The source material was lung tumor tissue. The CDR3 sequence is CASSHRQSGNQPQHF. The DNA of the CDR3 is TGTGCCAGCAGCCATCGACAGTCCGGCAATCAGCCCCAGCATTTT.